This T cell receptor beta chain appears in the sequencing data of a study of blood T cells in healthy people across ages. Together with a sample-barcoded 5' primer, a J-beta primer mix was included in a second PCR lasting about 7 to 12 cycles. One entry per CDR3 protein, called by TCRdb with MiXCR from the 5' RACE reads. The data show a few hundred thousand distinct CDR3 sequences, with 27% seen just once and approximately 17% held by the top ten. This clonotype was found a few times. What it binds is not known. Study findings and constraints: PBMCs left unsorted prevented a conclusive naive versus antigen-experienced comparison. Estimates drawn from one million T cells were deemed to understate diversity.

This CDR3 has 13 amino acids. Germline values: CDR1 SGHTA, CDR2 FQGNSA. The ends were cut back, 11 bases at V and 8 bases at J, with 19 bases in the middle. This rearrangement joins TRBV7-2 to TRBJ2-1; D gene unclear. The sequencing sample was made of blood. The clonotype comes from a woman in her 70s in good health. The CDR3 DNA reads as TGTGCCGGCAACGATCCGGGTTACGATGAGCAGTTCTTC. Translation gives CAGNDPGYDEQFF.